Below, one T cell receptor beta chain is given with its context. The data originate from a study of immune evolution from preneoplasia to lung adenocarcinoma. Patient tissue came from resections in Japan or China, 2014–2017. Germline V gene data show CDR1 as SEHNR and CDR2 as FQNEAQ (reference sequence). The CDR3 length is 12 residues. Trimming left V 2 bases short and J 9 bases short, with 9 bases between. The repertoire was sequenced with immunoSEQ multiplex PCR; TCRdb's copy has only in-frame clones and lacks some. The table includes 5,500 to 7,500 clones, 75% to 80% detected once. Source material: FFPE minimally invasive lung adenocarcinoma tissue. The TCR sequence derives from a person aged 60-80 years with lung adenocarcinoma. The chain carries TRBV7-9 and TRBJ2-3; no firm D call. CDR3 DNA sequence: TGTGCCAGCAGCTTAACGCAGGTCACGCAGTATTTT. It encodes CASSLTQVTQYF.